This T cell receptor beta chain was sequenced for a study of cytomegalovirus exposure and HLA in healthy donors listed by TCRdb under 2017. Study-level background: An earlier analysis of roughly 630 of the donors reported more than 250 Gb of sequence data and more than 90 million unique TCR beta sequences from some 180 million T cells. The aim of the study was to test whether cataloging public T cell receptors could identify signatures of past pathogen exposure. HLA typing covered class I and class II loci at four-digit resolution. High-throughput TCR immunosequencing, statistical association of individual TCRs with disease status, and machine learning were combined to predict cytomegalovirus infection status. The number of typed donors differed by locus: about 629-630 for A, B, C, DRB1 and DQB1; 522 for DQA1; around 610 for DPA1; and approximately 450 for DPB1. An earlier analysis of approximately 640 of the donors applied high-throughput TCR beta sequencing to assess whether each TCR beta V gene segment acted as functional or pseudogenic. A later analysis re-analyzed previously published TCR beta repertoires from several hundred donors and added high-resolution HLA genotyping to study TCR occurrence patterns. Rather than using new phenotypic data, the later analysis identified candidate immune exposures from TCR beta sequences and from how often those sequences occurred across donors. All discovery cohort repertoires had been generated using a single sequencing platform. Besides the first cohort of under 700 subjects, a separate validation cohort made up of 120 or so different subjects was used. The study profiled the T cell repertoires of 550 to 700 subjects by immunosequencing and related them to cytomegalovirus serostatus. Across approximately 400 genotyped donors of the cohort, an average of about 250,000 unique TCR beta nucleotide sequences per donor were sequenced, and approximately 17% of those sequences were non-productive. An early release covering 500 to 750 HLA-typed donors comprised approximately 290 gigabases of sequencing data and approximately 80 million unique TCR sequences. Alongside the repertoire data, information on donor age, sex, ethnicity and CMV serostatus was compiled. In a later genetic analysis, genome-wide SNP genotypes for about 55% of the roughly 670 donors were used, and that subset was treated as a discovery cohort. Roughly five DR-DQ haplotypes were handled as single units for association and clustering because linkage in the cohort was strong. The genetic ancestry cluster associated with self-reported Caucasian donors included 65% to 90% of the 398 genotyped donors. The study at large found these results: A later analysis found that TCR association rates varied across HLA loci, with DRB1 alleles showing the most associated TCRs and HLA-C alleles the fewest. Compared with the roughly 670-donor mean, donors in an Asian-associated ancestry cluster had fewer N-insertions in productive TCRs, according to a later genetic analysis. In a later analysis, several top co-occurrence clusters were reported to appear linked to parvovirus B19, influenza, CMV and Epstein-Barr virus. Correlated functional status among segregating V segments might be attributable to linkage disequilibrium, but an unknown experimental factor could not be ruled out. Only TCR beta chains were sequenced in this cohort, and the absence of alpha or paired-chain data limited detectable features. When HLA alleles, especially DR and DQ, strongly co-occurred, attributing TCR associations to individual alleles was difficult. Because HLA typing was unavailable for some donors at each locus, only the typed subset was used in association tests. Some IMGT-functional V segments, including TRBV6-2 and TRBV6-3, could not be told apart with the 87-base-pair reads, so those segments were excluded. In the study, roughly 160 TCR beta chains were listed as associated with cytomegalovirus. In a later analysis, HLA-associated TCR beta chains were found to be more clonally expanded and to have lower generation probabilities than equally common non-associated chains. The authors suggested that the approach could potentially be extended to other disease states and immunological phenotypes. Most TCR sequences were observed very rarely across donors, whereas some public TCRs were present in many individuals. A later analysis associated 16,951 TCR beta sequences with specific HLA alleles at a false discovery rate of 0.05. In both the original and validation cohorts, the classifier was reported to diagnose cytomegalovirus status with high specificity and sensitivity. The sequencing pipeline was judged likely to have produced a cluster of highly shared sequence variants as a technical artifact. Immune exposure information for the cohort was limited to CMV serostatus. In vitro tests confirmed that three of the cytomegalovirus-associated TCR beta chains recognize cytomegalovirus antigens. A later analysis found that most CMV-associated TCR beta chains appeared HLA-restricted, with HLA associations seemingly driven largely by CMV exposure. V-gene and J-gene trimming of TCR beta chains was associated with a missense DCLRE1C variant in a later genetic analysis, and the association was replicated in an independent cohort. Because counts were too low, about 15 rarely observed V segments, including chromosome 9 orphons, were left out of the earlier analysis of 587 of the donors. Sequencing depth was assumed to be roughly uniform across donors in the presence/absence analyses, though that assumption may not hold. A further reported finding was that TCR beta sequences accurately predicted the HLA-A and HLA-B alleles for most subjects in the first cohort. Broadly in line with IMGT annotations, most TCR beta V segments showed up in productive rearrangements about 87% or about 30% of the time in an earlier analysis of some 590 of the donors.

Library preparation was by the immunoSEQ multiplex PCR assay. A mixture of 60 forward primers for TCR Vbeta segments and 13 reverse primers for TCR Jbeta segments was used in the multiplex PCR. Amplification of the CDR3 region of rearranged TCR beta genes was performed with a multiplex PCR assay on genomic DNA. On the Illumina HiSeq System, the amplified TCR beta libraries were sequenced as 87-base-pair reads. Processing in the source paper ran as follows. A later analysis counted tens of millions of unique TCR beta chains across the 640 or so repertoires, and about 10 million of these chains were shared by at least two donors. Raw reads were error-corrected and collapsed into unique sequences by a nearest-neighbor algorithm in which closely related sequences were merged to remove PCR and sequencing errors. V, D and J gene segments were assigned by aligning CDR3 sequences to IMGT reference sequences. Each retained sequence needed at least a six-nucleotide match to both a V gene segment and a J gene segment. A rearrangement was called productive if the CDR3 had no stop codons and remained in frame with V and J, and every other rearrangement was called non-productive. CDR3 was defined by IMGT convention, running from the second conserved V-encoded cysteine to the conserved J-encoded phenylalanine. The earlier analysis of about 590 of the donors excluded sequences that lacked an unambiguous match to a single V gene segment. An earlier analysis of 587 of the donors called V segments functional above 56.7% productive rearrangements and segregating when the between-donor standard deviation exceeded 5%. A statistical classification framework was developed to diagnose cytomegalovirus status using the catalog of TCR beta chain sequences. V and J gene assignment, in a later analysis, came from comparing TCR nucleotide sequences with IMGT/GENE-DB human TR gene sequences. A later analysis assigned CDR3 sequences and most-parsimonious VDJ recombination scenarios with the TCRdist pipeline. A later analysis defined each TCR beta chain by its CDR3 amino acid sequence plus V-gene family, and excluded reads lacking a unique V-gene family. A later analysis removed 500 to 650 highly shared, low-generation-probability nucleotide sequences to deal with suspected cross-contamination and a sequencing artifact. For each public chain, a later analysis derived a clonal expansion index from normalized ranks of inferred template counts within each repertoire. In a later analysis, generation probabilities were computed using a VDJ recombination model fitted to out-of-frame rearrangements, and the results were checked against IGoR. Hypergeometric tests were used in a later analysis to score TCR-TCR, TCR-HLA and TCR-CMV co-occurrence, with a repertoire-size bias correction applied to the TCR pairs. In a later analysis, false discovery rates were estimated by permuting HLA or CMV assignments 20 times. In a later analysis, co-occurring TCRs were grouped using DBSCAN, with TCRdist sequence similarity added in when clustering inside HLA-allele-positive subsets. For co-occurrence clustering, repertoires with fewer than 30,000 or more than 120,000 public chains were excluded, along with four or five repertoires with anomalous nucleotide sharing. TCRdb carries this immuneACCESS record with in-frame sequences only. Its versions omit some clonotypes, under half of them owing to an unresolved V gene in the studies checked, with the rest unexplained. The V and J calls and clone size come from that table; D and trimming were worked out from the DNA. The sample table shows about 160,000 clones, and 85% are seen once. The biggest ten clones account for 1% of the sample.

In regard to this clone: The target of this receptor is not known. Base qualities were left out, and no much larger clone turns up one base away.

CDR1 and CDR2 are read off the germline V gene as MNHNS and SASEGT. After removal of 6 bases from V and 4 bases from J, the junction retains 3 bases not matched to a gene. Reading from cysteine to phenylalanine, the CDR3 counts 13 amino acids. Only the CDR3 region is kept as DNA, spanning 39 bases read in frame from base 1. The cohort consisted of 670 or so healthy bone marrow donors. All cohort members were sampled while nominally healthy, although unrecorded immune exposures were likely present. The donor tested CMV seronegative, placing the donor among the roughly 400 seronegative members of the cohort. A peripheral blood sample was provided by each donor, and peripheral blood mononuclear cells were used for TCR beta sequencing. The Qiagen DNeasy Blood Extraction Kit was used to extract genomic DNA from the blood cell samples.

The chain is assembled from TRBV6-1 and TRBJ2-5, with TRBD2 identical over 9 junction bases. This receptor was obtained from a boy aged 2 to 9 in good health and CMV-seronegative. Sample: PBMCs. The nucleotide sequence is TGTGCCAGCAGGGTAGCGGGGGTAGAGACCCAGTACTTC. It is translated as CASRVAGVETQYF.